The rows below give T cell receptor beta chains drawn from one sample of a study of response to subunit inactivated influenza vaccine. MiXCR, run by TCRdb on the RT-PCR reads, gives a single entry per CDR3 protein. Of almost 250,000 distinct CDR3 sequences detected, 12% appear once; the ten largest clones hold 7.8%. Sequencing used non-naive T cells sorted from PBMCs, obtained 14 to 15 days before vaccination. The source of these receptors is a man in his fifties who received an inactivated influenza vaccine. Each CDR3 is given with its conserved first and last residue. A D gene is named only where the DNA matches it firmly. Part of the rows lack a size; the others show once, few, many or a class for expanded clones.

clone size: -
J gene: TRBJ2-5
D gene: TRBD2
V gene: TRBV4-2
CDR3 DNA: TGTGCCAGCAGCCTATCTAGCGGGGGGTTGGAGACCCAGTACTTC
CDR3 protein: CASSLSSGGLETQYF

clone size: many
J gene: TRBJ2-1
D gene: TRBD2
V gene: TRBV7-8
CDR3 DNA: TGTGCCAGCAGCTTAGCGCGTCTAGCGGGAGAGGGGATATACAATGAGCAGTTCTTC
CDR3 protein: CASSLARLAGEGIYNEQFF

clone size: many
J gene: TRBJ1-1
D gene: -
V gene: TRBV10-3
CDR3 DNA: TGTGCCATCAGCAATGATTTGAACACTGAAGCTTTCTTT
CDR3 protein: CAISNDLNTEAFF

clone size: many
J gene: TRBJ2-2
D gene: -
V gene: TRBV18
CDR3 DNA: TGTGCCAGCTCACCAGGAATTGACACCGGGGAGCTGTTTTTT
CDR3 protein: CASSPGIDTGELFF

clone size: many
J gene: TRBJ2-5
D gene: -
V gene: TRBV14
CDR3 DNA: TGTGCCAGCAGCCAAGATCCCAGAGCCCAAGAGACCCAGTACTTC
CDR3 protein: CASSQDPRAQETQYF

clone size: -
J gene: TRBJ1-1
D gene: -
V gene: TRBV5-6
CDR3 DNA: TGTGCCAGCAGCTCGGTCAACAGGGACTTGAACACTGAAGCTTTCTTT
CDR3 protein: CASSSVNRDLNTEAFF

clone size: few
J gene: TRBJ2-3
D gene: TRBD1
V gene: TRBV20-1
CDR3 DNA: TGCAGTGCTGAAACGGGACAGGGTTACACAGATACGCAGTATTTT
CDR3 protein: CSAETGQGYTDTQYF

clone size: many
J gene: TRBJ1-1
D gene: -
V gene: TRBV5-6
CDR3 DNA: TGTGCCAGCAGCTTGGAGGCAGCTGGGGCTTTCTTT
CDR3 protein: CASSLEAAGAFF

clone size: -
J gene: TRBJ1-1
D gene: -
V gene: TRBV4-1
CDR3 DNA: TGCGCCAGCAGCCAAGTACAGGCCTACACTGAAGCTTTCTTT
CDR3 protein: CASSQVQAYTEAFF

clone size: few
J gene: TRBJ2-5
D gene: TRBD1
V gene: TRBV7-2
CDR3 DNA: TGTGCCAGCAGCCGAGTAGGGGGCACCTTAGGGACCCAGTACTTC
CDR3 protein: CASSRVGGTLGTQYF

clone size: few
J gene: TRBJ2-3
D gene: -
V gene: TRBV6-1
CDR3 DNA: TGTGCCAGCGGTAGCACAGATACGCAGTATTTT
CDR3 protein: CASGSTDTQYF

clone size: many
J gene: TRBJ2-3
D gene: -
V gene: TRBV12-3/TRBV12-4
CDR3 DNA: TGTGCCAGCAGTCGAGTGAGACTCTTCACAGATACGCAGTATTTT
CDR3 protein: CASSRVRLFTDTQYF

clone size: few
J gene: TRBJ2-6
D gene: -
V gene: TRBV25-1
CDR3 DNA: TGTGCCAGCAGTGACAGCTCGGACAGCTCTGGGGCCAACGTCCTGACTTTC
CDR3 protein: CASSDSSDSSGANVLTF

clone size: -
J gene: TRBJ2-5
D gene: -
V gene: TRBV24-1
CDR3 DNA: TGTGCCACCAGTGATATTGTGGGGGTGCAAGAGACCCAGTACTTC
CDR3 protein: CATSDIVGVQETQYF

clone size: few
J gene: TRBJ2-7
D gene: -
V gene: TRBV3-1
CDR3 DNA: TGTGCCAGCAGCCCTTCTGGGACTCAAGCCTACGAGCAGTACTTC
CDR3 protein: CASSPSGTQAYEQYF

clone size: -
J gene: TRBJ1-6
D gene: -
V gene: TRBV20-1
CDR3 DNA: TGCAGTGTAACGCCGCGGCGGGGTTCACCCCTCCACTTT
CDR3 protein: CSVTPRRGSPLHF

clone size: -
J gene: TRBJ1-2
D gene: -
V gene: TRBV27
CDR3 DNA: TGTGCCAGCAAAAGGGTTGGCGCGGACTATGGCTACACCTTC
CDR3 protein: CASKRVGADYGYTF

clone size: -
J gene: TRBJ2-6
D gene: TRBD1
V gene: TRBV10-3
CDR3 DNA: TGTGCCATCAGTCCCGGGACAGGGGCTGGGGCCAACGTCCTGACTTTC
CDR3 protein: CAISPGTGAGANVLTF

clone size: few
J gene: TRBJ2-5
D gene: -
V gene: TRBV5-6
CDR3 DNA: TGTGCCAGCAGCGCGGGGGCCTTAGGAGTTGAGACCCAGTACTTC
CDR3 protein: CASSAGALGVETQYF

clone size: many
J gene: TRBJ2-1
D gene: -
V gene: TRBV30
CDR3 DNA: TGTGCCTGGAGTGTATCTTATGAGCAGTTCTTC
CDR3 protein: CAWSVSYEQFF

clone size: few
J gene: TRBJ2-1
D gene: TRBD2
V gene: TRBV5-4
CDR3 DNA: TGTGCCAGCAGCTCCCGACTAGCGAATGAGCAGTTCTTC
CDR3 protein: CASSSRLANEQFF

clone size: -
J gene: TRBJ2-3
D gene: TRBD2
V gene: TRBV11-2
CDR3 DNA: TGTGCCAGCAGCTTCGTTCCGGGACTAAGCGATACGCAGTATTTT
CDR3 protein: CASSFVPGLSDTQYF

clone size: few
J gene: TRBJ1-6
D gene: -
V gene: TRBV6-6
CDR3 DNA: TGTGCCAGCAGACCGCAGGGGATTGGGTCACCCCTCCACTTT
CDR3 protein: CASRPQGIGSPLHF

clone size: -
J gene: TRBJ2-7
D gene: TRBD1
V gene: TRBV30
CDR3 DNA: TGTGCCTGTGGAACAGGGGTCTACGACGAGCAGTACTTC
CDR3 protein: CACGTGVYDEQYF

clone size: few
J gene: TRBJ1-5
D gene: -
V gene: TRBV20-1
CDR3 DNA: TGCAGTGCTAGGGACAGCATCATGAACCCCCAGCATTTT
CDR3 protein: CSARDSIMNPQHF

clone size: few
J gene: TRBJ1-1
D gene: -
V gene: TRBV5-1
CDR3 DNA: TGCGCCAGCAGCTTGGCCTCGGGGGCACTTGACACTGAAGCTTTCTTT
CDR3 protein: CASSLASGALDTEAFF

clone size: -
J gene: TRBJ2-5
D gene: -
V gene: TRBV6-5
CDR3 DNA: TGTGCCAGCAGTTACTCACAGTTCCAAGAGACCCAGTACTTC
CDR3 protein: CASSYSQFQETQYF

clone size: few
J gene: TRBJ2-3
D gene: -
V gene: TRBV29-1
CDR3 DNA: TGCAGCGTGGGCCCAGATACGCAGTATTTT
CDR3 protein: CSVGPDTQYF

clone size: -
J gene: TRBJ2-3
D gene: -
V gene: TRBV4-2
CDR3 DNA: TGTGCCAGCAGCCAAGATGCTAGCGTGGGCACAGATACGCAGTATTTT
CDR3 protein: CASSQDASVGTDTQYF

clone size: few
J gene: TRBJ2-3
D gene: TRBD2
V gene: TRBV6-2/TRBV6-3
CDR3 DNA: TGTGCCAGCACGACTAGCGGGAGCACCCCAGATACGCAGTATTTT
CDR3 protein: CASTTSGSTPDTQYF

clone size: many
J gene: TRBJ2-7
D gene: TRBD2
V gene: TRBV5-1
CDR3 DNA: TGCGCCAGCAGCTTGGAGGGACTAGCGGGTTATTACGAGCAGTACTTC
CDR3 protein: CASSLEGLAGYYEQYF

clone size: -
J gene: TRBJ1-2
D gene: -
V gene: TRBV12-3/TRBV12-4
CDR3 DNA: TGTGCCAGCTGGGGGGGCCAAAGGGCGTATGGCTACACCTTC
CDR3 protein: CASWGGQRAYGYTF

clone size: many
J gene: TRBJ1-2
D gene: -
V gene: TRBV7-9
CDR3 DNA: TGTGCCAGCCGAGCCAATACAGGGCACTATGGCTACACCTTC
CDR3 protein: CASRANTGHYGYTF

clone size: -
J gene: TRBJ1-6
D gene: -
V gene: TRBV18
CDR3 DNA: TGTGCCAGCTCCAACCGGGACTTAAGGTCACCCCTCCACTTT
CDR3 protein: CASSNRDLRSPLHF

clone size: -
J gene: TRBJ2-1
D gene: -
V gene: TRBV7-9
CDR3 DNA: TGTGCCAGCAGCCCCGAGGGGATCCAGTTCTTC
CDR3 protein: CASSPEGIQFF

clone size: -
J gene: TRBJ2-4
D gene: TRBD2
V gene: TRBV20-1
CDR3 DNA: TGCAGTGCAACCGGGACTACTAAAAACATTCAGTACTTC
CDR3 protein: CSATGTTKNIQYF

clone size: many
J gene: TRBJ2-7
D gene: TRBD1
V gene: TRBV20-1
CDR3 DNA: TGCAGTGCTAGAGGGCGTGGGACAGGGAACCTCGAGCAGTACTTC
CDR3 protein: CSARGRGTGNLEQYF

clone size: -
J gene: TRBJ2-3
D gene: -
V gene: TRBV5-1
CDR3 DNA: TGCGCCAGCAGCTTAAATGACCGTAACACGCAGTATTTT
CDR3 protein: CASSLNDRNTQYF

clone size: -
J gene: TRBJ2-1
D gene: -
V gene: TRBV29-1
CDR3 DNA: TGCAGCGTTATACAGTACAATGAGCAGTTCTTC
CDR3 protein: CSVIQYNEQFF

clone size: -
J gene: TRBJ1-2
D gene: -
V gene: TRBV20-1
CDR3 DNA: TGCAGTGCTAAACGGGGCAACTATGGCTACACCTTC
CDR3 protein: CSAKRGNYGYTF

clone size: few
J gene: TRBJ2-7
D gene: -
V gene: TRBV7-8
CDR3 DNA: TGTGCCAGCAGTCGTCGGCGGATGGGGCCTGGGAACTACGAGCAGTACTTC
CDR3 protein: CASSRRRMGPGNYEQYF

clone size: many
J gene: TRBJ1-1
D gene: TRBD1
V gene: TRBV5-1
CDR3 DNA: TGCGCCAGCAGCCCAGGGACAGTGAGAACTGAAGCTTTCTTT
CDR3 protein: CASSPGTVRTEAFF

clone size: few
J gene: TRBJ2-2
D gene: -
V gene: TRBV5-5
CDR3 DNA: TGTGCCAGCAGCTTGTTCGGAACCGCGAACACCGGGGAGCTGTTTTTT
CDR3 protein: CASSLFGTANTGELFF

clone size: -
J gene: TRBJ1-2
D gene: -
V gene: TRBV3-1
CDR3 DNA: TGTGCCAGCAGCCAAGGCATCGCAGCTAGCTACACCTTC
CDR3 protein: CASSQGIAASYTF

clone size: few
J gene: TRBJ1-5
D gene: -
V gene: TRBV28
CDR3 DNA: TGTGCCAGCAGTTCCTCTTCTGGAGGGTGGGGCAATCAGCCCCAGCATTTT
CDR3 protein: CASSSSSGGWGNQPQHF

clone size: few
J gene: TRBJ2-5
D gene: TRBD1
V gene: TRBV7-9
CDR3 DNA: TGTGCCAGCAGCCTTAGACAGGGGACGGATGAGACCCAGTACTTC
CDR3 protein: CASSLRQGTDETQYF

clone size: many
J gene: TRBJ2-1
D gene: -
V gene: TRBV6-2/TRBV6-3
CDR3 DNA: TGTGCCAGCAGTTACTCGATCGGGGAACAGTTCTTC
CDR3 protein: CASSYSIGEQFF

clone size: -
J gene: TRBJ2-7
D gene: -
V gene: TRBV29-1
CDR3 DNA: TGCAGCGTTCCCGGGACGGACTCCTACGAGCAGTACTTC
CDR3 protein: CSVPGTDSYEQYF

clone size: -
J gene: TRBJ2-1
D gene: -
V gene: TRBV11-2
CDR3 DNA: TGTGCCAGCAGCTTGGTAGCGTCAGTCTCCTACAATGAGCAGTTCTTC
CDR3 protein: CASSLVASVSYNEQFF

clone size: few
J gene: TRBJ2-2
D gene: -
V gene: TRBV20-1
CDR3 DNA: TGCAGTGCTAGACGCCCGAACACCGGGGAGCTGTTTTTT
CDR3 protein: CSARRPNTGELFF

clone size: many
J gene: TRBJ2-3
D gene: -
V gene: TRBV5-1
CDR3 DNA: TGCGCCAGCAGCTTGGGGGCGGGACCTTCAGATACGCAGTATTTT
CDR3 protein: CASSLGAGPSDTQYF

clone size: many
J gene: TRBJ1-3
D gene: -
V gene: TRBV9
CDR3 DNA: TGTGCCAGCAGCGCCCGGGACTGGGGGGACACCATATATTTT
CDR3 protein: CASSARDWGDTIYF

clone size: few
J gene: TRBJ2-1
D gene: -
V gene: TRBV14
CDR3 DNA: TGTGCCAGCAGCCAAGCGTGGGCGAATGAGCAGTTCTTC
CDR3 protein: CASSQAWANEQFF

clone size: -
J gene: TRBJ1-4
D gene: -
V gene: TRBV10-3
CDR3 DNA: TGTGCCATCAGTGATCCGAGGGAAGGAATCGAAAAACTGTTTTTT
CDR3 protein: CAISDPREGIEKLFF

clone size: few
J gene: TRBJ1-1
D gene: TRBD1
V gene: TRBV18
CDR3 DNA: TGTGCCAGCTCACTCCGGGACAGCGTATCTGAAGCTTTCTTT
CDR3 protein: CASSLRDSVSEAFF

clone size: few
J gene: TRBJ2-2
D gene: -
V gene: TRBV7-9
CDR3 DNA: TGTGCCAGCAGCTTAAACAGGGTTGGGACCGGGGAGCTGTTTTTT
CDR3 protein: CASSLNRVGTGELFF

clone size: -
J gene: TRBJ2-7
D gene: -
V gene: TRBV6-6
CDR3 DNA: TGTGCCAGCAGTTACTCTTCCACCCTGGAGCAGTACTTC
CDR3 protein: CASSYSSTLEQYF